This T cell receptor beta chain came from a study of regulatory T cells in long-lasting Graves disease. Both iRepertoire HTBI primers and Arm-PCR of CDR3 regions were used to build the TCR beta libraries. TCRdb re-called the multiplex PCR reads with MiXCR, one entry per CDR3 protein. The table lists around 510,000 distinct CDR3 sequences, 20% of them singletons. This clonotype was detected many times. The time point was: persistent/refractory GD, antithyroid drugs over 5 years with positive TRAb. From RNA extracted from PBMCs, the TCR library was made. Patients came from an endocrinology department in Xi'an, China. Sequenced here: peripheral blood mononuclear cells (PBMCs), sampled when the disease was refractory, from a patient treated with antithyroid drugs. This sequence was found in a female donor with Graves disease.

The CDR3 DNA reads as TGTGCCATCAGCGGGGGGTCGAACACTGAAGCTTTCTTT. It translates to CAISGGSNTEAFF. The chain carries TRBV10-3 and TRBJ1-1; D is perhaps TRBD1 (5 bases). Trimming removed 6 bases from V and 1 base from J, with 9 bases in between. The V gene's germline CDR1 is ENHRY and CDR2 SYGVKD. The CDR3 loop spans 13 amino acids.